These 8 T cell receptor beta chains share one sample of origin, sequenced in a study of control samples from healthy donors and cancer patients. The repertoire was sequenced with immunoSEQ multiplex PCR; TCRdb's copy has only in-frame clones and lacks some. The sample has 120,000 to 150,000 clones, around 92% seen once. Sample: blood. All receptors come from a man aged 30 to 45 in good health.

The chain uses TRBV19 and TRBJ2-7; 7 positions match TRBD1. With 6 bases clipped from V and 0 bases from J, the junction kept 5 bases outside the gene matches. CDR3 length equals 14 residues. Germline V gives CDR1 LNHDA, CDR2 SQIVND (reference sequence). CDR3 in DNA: TGTGCCAGTAGGCCGGGACAGTACTCCTACGAGCAGTACTTC. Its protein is CASRPGQYSYEQYF. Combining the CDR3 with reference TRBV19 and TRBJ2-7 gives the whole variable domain DGGITQSPKYLFRKEGQNVTLSCEQNLNHDAMYWYRQDPGQGLRLIYYSQIVNDFQKGDIAEGYSVSREKKESFPLTVTSAQKNPTAFYLCASRPGQYSYEQYFGPGTRLTVT.

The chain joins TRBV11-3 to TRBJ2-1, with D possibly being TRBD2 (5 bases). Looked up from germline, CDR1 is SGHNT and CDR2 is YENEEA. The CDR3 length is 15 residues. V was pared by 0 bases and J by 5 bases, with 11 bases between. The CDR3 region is CASSLDGGRNNEQFF. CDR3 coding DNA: TGTGCCAGCAGCTTAGATGGCGGGCGAAACAATGAGCAGTTCTTC.

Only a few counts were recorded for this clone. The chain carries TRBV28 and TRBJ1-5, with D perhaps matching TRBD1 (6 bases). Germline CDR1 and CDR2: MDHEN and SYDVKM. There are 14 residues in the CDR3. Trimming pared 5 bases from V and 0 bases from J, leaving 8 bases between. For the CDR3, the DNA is TGTGCCAGCAGTGGACAGAATAGCAATCAGCCCCAGCATTTT. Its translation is CASSGQNSNQPQHF.

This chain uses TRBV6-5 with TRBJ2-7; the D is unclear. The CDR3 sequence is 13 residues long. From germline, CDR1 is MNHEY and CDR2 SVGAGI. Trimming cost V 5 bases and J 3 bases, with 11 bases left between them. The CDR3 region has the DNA TGTGCCAGCAGTAACGAAATGCTCTACGAGCAGTACTTC. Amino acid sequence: CASSNEMLYEQYF.

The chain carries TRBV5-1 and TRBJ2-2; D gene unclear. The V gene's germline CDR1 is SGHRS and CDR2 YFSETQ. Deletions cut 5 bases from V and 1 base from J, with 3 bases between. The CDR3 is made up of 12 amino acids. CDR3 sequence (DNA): TGCGCCAGCAGTATGAACACCGGGGAGCTGTTTTTT. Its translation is CASSMNTGELFF.

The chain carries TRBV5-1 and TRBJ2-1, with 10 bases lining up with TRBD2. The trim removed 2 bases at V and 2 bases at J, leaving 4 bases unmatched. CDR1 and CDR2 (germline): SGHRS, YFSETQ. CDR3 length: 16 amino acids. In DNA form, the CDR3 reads TGCGCCAGCAGCTTCGGAGCGGGGGGGCCCTACAATGAGCAGTTCTTC. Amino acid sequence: CASSFGAGGPYNEQFF.

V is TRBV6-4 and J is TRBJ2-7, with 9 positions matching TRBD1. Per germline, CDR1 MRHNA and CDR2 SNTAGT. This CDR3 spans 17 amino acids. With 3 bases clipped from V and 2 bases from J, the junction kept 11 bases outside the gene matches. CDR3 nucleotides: TGTGCCAGCAGTGAAATCCCCGGGACAGGGATTCCCTACGAGCAGTACTTC. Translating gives CASSEIPGTGIPYEQYF.

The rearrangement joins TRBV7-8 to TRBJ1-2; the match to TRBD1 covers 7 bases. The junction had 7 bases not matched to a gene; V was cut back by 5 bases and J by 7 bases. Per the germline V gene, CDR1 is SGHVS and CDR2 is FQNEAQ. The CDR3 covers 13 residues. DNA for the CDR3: TGTGCCAGCAGCCGTACAGGGGCCTCTGGCTACACCTTC. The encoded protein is CASSRTGASGYTF.